This T cell receptor (beta chain) appears in the sequencing data of a study of blood T cell repertoires in COVID-19. Under the authors' procedure: From reference gene primer amplification, estimates of nucleated cell counts were derived. Assay used: immunoSEQ multiplex PCR; TCRdb lists only in-frame clones, some missing. The V and J calls and clone size were taken over from that table, and D and trimming were inferred from the DNA. The sample carries 250,000 or so clones, roughly 86% recorded once. V gave up 5 bases and J gave up 4 bases, with 14 bases separating them. The CDR3 has 14 residues. CDR1 is MNHEY and CDR2 is SMNVEV in the germline V gene (reference sequence).

Specimen: peripheral blood. This receptor was obtained from a man aged 35-49 years with active or convalescent COVID-19. The chain links TRBV27 to TRBJ1-2, with D possibly being TRBD1 (5 bases). The CDR3 spells CASSPRASAYGYTF. The CDR3 coding sequence is TGTGCCAGCAGTCCCAGGGCGTCGGCCTATGGCTACACCTTC.